A selection of T cell receptor beta chains follows, all from one sample in a study of Tregs in tolerant kidney transplant recipients. Generated by immunoSEQ multiplex PCR, the TCRdb table keeps only in-frame clones and is missing some. The data hold some 70,000 clones, with roughly 92% observed a single time. Here the sequenced sample was CD8+ T cells from blood, taken before the transplant. All receptors derive from a human donor who received a combined kidney and bone marrow transplant. CDR3s include the opening cysteine and the closing phenylalanine or tryptophan. D genes are given only for firm matches. Not every row has a clone size; where given, it reads once, few, many or a size class.

J gene,clone size,D gene,V gene,CDR3 DNA,CDR3 protein
TRBJ2-7,-,TRBD1,TRBV6-1,TGTGCCAGCAGTCAGGACAGGGTTTACGAGCAGTACTTC,CASSQDRVYEQYF
TRBJ2-5,-,TRBD2,TRBV7-2,TGTGCCAGCAGCTTGAGTCTAGCGGGAGTCGGGGAGACCCAGTACTTC,CASSLSLAGVGETQYF
TRBJ2-3,-,TRBD2,TRBV7-9,TGTGCCAGCAGTCACTCGCGGGAGAACACAGATACGCAGTATTTT,CASSHSRENTDTQYF
TRBJ2-3,-,TRBD2,TRBV13,TGTGCCAGCAGCCACCCGACTAGCCTAGCAGGGGATACGCAGTATTTT,CASSHPTSLAGDTQYF
TRBJ2-3,-,-,TRBV18,TGTGCCAGCTCACCTAGCCTAGGGGAAACAGATACGCAGTATTTT,CASSPSLGETDTQYF
TRBJ1-2,-,-,TRBV5-8,TGTGCCAGCAGCTTCACGGTCGATAACTATGGCTACACCTTC,CASSFTVDNYGYTF
TRBJ1-5,-,-,TRBV4-1,TGCGCCAGCAGCCAAGATGGGGGCGGCGCAAGCAATCAGCCCCAGCATTTT,CASSQDGGGASNQPQHF
TRBJ1-2,-,TRBD1,TRBV30,TGTGCCTGGAGTGTACCCCTGGAGGGGGCGAAGGGCTACACCTTC,CAWSVPLEGAKGYTF
TRBJ2-1,-,TRBD2,TRBV15,TGTGCCACTAAGACTAGCGGGGGGTCTTATGAGCAGTTCTTC,CATKTSGGSYEQFF
TRBJ2-1,-,-,TRBV1,TGCACCAGCAGCCAAGATCTAGCGGCGTCCTACAATGAGCAGTTCTTC,CTSSQDLAASYNEQFF
TRBJ1-6,-,-,TRBV14,TGTGCCAGCAGCCAAGACGGTCTGCACTATAATTCACCCCTCCACTTT,CASSQDGLHYNSPLHF
TRBJ2-1,-,TRBD2,TRBV6-4,TGTGCCAGCAGTGAATTTGAGACTAGCAGACGGAATGAGCAGTTCTTC,CASSEFETSRRNEQFF
TRBJ2-1,-,TRBD2,TRBV9,TGTGCCAGCAGCGTAGGTAGCGGGAGCTCCTACAATGAGCAGTTCTTC,CASSVGSGSSYNEQFF
TRBJ2-7,-,-,TRBV4-1,TGCGCCAGCAGCCAAGAACCCCTACAGCACTACGAGCAGTACTTC,CASSQEPLQHYEQYF
TRBJ2-7,-,TRBD1,TRBV27,TGTGCCAGCAGTTTATCGTTCCCCACAGGGGAAATTTCCTACGAGCAGTACTTC,CASSLSFPTGEISYEQYF
TRBJ1-3,-,TRBD1,TRBV19,TGTGCCAGTAGTCCTACAGGGGAACTCTCTGGAAACACCATATATTTT,CASSPTGELSGNTIYF
TRBJ1-1,once,-,TRBV7-2,TGTGCCAGCAGCTTGAGGGCGAACACTGAAGCTTTCTTT,CASSLRANTEAFF